This TCR beta chain was observed in a study of blood T cell repertoires in COVID-19. Study context: PBMCs, B-cell-depleted T cells, or T cells were the source of the cDNA or gDNA that made up the material.

TCRdb's copy holds only in-frame clones and misses some; the assay was immunoSEQ multiplex PCR. Of some 73,000 clones in the sample, roughly 85% are singletons; the top ten hold 9.6%. The CDR3 is 13 amino acids. CDR1 is MNHNS and CDR2 is SASEGT in the germline V gene. The ends were cut back, 3 bases at V and 3 bases at J, with 6 bases in the middle. The chain joins TRBV6-1 to TRBJ2-1, with D possibly being TRBD2 (5 bases). The source material was peripheral blood. This TCR was recovered from a man aged 45-65 years with COVID-19, enrolled during active disease. Here the CDR3 reads CASSDRDYNEQFF. CDR3 DNA: TGTGCCAGCAGTGACCGGGACTACAATGAGCAGTTCTTC.